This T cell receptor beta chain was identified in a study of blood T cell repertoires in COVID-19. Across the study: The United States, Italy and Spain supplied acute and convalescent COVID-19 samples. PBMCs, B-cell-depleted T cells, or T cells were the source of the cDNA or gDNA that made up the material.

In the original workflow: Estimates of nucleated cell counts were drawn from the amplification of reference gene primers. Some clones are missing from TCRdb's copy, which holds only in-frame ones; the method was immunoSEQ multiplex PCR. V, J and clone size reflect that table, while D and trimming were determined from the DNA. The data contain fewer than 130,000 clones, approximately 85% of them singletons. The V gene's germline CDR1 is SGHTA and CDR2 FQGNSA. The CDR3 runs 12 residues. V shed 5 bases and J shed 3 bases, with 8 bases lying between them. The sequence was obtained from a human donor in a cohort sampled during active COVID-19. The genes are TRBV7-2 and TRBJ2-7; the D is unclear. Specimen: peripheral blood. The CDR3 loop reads CASSPLSYEQYF. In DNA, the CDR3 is TGTGCCAGCAGCCCTCTAAGCTACGAGCAGTACTTC.